The clone carrying this T cell receptor (beta chain) was detected only a few times. Its antigen is not known. Unique molecular identifiers featured in each of the TCR beta cDNA libraries. Starting from around 0.96 to 9.9 million T cells, the study yielded roughly 0.5 million cDNA molecules. One entry per CDR3 protein results from TCRdb running MiXCR on the PCR reads. This table holds 380,000 or so distinct CDR3 sequences, approximately 38% found once. This entry belongs to a study of post-analysis software for immune sequencing data. Whole-study context: Recorded disease courses covered relapsing-remitting, secondary progressive and progressive-relapsing multiple sclerosis. Some patients had no subtype annotation.

General study findings and limits: About five TRBV segments were more frequent in patients than controls; TRBV5-6, TRBV5-1 and TRBV20-1 belonged to this group. People with multiple sclerosis had a significantly lower normalized Chao1 diversity than controls did.

The CDR3 loop spans 16 amino acids. Per germline, CDR1 SGHTA and CDR2 FQGNSA. V shed 2 bases and J shed 4 bases, with 16 bases lying between them. Sequenced sample: blood. The clonotype was recovered from a girl aged 5 to 17 with multiple sclerosis. The V call is TRBV7-2, the J call TRBJ2-3; no firm D call. CDR3 coding DNA: TGTGCCAGCAGCTTAAGTCTGGCTCCCATCTCAGATACGCAGTATTTT. It encodes CASSLSLAPISDTQYF.